This entry is about one TCR beta chain. Profiled with immunoSEQ multiplex PCR; TCRdb holds only in-frame clones, not every one. In the table there are around 200,000 clones, approximately 88% of which are singletons. The data stem from a study of blood T cell repertoires in COVID-19. Study information: Acute and convalescent COVID-19 specimens originated in the United States, Italy and Spain.

CDR1 is MNHEY and CDR2 is SMNVEV in the germline V gene (reference sequence). Unmatched junction bases numbered 1, after V lost 2 bases and J lost 4 bases. The length of the CDR3 is 14 residues. The V and J genes are TRBV27 and TRBJ2-5; 10 positions match TRBD2. This TCR was sampled from a woman aged 40 to 50 with COVID-19, enrolled during active disease. Sequenced input: peripheral blood. The CDR3 coding sequence is TGTGCCAGCAGTTTAAGCGGGGGGGGAGAGACCCAGTACTTC. Protein sequence: CASSLSGGGETQYF.